The source of this T cell receptor (beta chain) is a study of CXCR3-negative and CXCR3-positive naive CD8 T cells. General observations from the study: Expression of CXCR3 was partially reduced after cryopreservation, and fresh PBMCs were used in most assays. Naive subsets were similarly diverse, while memory CD8+ repertoires were much less diverse. CXCR3-expressing naive cells carried TRB CDR3s more hydrophobic than those of CXCR3-negative naive cells. Similar TRBV-TRBJ gene usage was seen in naive CXCR3-negative and CXCR3-positive cells, but not in memory cells.

CDR1 SGHKS and CDR2 YYEKEE come from the germline V gene (reference sequence). This CDR3 spans 16 amino acids. Through 5' RACE with UMI labels, the TRB cDNA libraries were prepared. No DNA is given; TCRdb re-called the 5' RACE reads and lists each CDR3 protein once. The sample table sets out over 50,000 distinct CDR3 sequences. Concerning this clonotype itself: Its antigen is unidentified.

The chain is built from TRBV5-5 and TRBJ2-7; the D call of TRBD1 rests on TCRdb alone, since no DNA is present to check it. The receptor's source is a human donor in good health. Some clones in this sample may be carry-over from other donors' samples. Sequencing used naive CXCR3+ CD8+ T cells from blood. The subset here: CD45RO-CCR7+CD27+CD95- naive CD8+ T cells expressing CXCR3 (TNR3+). The CDR3 is CASSSDSTGRRYEQYF. Filled out from reference TRBV5-5 and TRBJ2-7, the complete variable domain reads DAGVTQSPTHLIKTRGQQVTLRCSPISGHKSVSWYQQVLGQGPQFIFQYYEKEERGRGNFPDRFSARQFPNYSSELNVNALLLGDSALYLCASSSDSTGRRYEQYFGPGTRLTVT.